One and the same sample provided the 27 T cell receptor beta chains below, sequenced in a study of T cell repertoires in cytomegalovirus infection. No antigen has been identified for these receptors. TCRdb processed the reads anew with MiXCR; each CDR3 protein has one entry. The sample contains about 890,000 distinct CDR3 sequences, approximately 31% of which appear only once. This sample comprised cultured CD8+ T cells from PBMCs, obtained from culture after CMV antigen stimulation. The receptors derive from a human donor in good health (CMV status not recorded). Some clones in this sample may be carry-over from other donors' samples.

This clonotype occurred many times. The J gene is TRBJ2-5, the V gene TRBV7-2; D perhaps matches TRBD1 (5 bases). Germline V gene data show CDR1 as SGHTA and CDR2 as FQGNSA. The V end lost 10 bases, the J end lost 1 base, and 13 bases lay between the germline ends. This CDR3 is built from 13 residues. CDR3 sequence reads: CATLQDSQETQYF. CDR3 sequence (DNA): TGTGCCACGCTCCAAGACAGCCAAGAGACCCAGTACTTC.

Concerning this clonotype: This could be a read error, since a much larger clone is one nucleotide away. As DNA, the CDR3 is TGTGCCAGCAGCTTGCGGGACCCTTATGAAAAACTGTTTTTT. It codes for CASSLRDPYEKLFF. V and J are TRBV7-2 and TRBJ1-4; tentative D call: TRBD1 (5 bases). The CDR3 is 14 amino acids. Trimming took 3 bases from V and 6 from J, leaving 11 bases between them. Germline V gene sequence: CDR1 SGHTA, CDR2 FQGNSA.

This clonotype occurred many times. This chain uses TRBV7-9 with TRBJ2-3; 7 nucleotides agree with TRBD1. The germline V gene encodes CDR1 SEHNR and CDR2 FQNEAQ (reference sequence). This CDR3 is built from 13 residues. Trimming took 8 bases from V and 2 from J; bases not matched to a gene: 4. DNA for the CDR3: TGTGCCAGCTTGACAGGGCTCACAGATACGCAGTATTTT. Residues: CASLTGLTDTQYF.

CDR3 nucleotide sequence: TGTGCCAGCAGTTTACTCCCGCAGGGTGGAAACATTCAGTACTTC. It encodes CASSLLPQGGNIQYF. The rearrangement links TRBV28 to TRBJ2-4; D might be TRBD1 (5 bases). This CDR3 region has 15 residues. Germline V gene lookup returns CDR1 MDHEN and CDR2 SYDVKM. Deletions cut 2 bases from V and 6 bases from J, with 14 bases between. Drawing the rest from reference TRBV28 and TRBJ2-4, the complete variable domain is DVKVTQSSRYLVKRTGEKVFLECVQDMDHENMFWYRQDPGLGLRLIYFSYDVKMKEKGDIPEGYSVSREKKERFSLILESASTNQTSMYLCASSLLPQGGNIQYFGAGTRLSVL.

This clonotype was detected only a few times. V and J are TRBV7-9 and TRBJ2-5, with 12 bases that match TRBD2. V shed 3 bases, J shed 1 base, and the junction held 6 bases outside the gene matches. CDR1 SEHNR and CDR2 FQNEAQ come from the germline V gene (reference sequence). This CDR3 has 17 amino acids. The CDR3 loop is CASSLWGLAGPQETQYF. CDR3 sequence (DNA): TGTGCCAGCAGCTTGTGGGGACTAGCGGGTCCCCAAGAGACCCAGTACTTC.

CDR3 sequence: CASVKRGGLDNEQFF. The CDR3 bases are TGTGCCAGCGTTAAGCGGGGGGGCCTCGACAATGAGCAGTTCTTC. The chain combines TRBV6-1 with TRBJ2-1; 10 bases are shared with TRBD2. Germline loops: CDR1 MNHNS, CDR2 SASEGT. This CDR3 is built from 15 residues. V was pared by 8 bases and J by 5 bases, with 9 bases of the junction left unmatched.

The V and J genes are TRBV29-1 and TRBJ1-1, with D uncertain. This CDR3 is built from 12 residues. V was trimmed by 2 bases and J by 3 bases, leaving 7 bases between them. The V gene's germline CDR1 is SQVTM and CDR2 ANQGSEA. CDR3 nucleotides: TGCAGCGTTGAAAAAGAGGACACTGAAGCTTTCTTT. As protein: CSVEKEDTEAFF.

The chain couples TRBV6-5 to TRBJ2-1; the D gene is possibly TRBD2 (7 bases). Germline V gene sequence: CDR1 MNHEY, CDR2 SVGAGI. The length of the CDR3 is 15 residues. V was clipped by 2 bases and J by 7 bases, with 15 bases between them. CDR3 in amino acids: CASSYRGGARNEQFF. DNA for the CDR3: TGTGCCAGCAGTTACAGGGGGGGGGCCAGGAATGAGCAGTTCTTC.

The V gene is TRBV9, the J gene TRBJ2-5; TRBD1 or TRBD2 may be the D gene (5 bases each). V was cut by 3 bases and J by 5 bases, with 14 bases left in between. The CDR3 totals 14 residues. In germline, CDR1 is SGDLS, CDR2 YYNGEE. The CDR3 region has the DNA TGTGCCAGCAGCGCCTGGGACGCCAGGGAGACCCAGTACTTC. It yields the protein CASSAWDARETQYF.

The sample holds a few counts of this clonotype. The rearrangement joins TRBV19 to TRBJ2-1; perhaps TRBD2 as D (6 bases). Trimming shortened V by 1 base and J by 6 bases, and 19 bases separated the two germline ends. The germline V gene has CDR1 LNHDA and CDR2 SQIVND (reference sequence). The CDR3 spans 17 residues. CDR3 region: CASSIGGRWGVGNEQFF. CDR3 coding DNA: TGTGCCAGTAGTATAGGTGGGAGATGGGGGGTTGGCAATGAGCAGTTCTTC.

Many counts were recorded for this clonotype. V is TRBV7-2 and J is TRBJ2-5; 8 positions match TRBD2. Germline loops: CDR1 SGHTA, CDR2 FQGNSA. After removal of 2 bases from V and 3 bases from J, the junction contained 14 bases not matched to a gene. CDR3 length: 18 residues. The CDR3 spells CASSLIPSGSGDEETQYF. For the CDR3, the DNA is TGTGCCAGCAGCTTAATCCCCTCGGGTAGCGGGGATGAAGAGACCCAGTACTTC.

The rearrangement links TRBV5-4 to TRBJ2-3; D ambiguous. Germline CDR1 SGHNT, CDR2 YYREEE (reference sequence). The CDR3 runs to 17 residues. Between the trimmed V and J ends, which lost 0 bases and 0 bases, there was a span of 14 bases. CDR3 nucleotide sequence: TGTGCCAGCAGCTTGGTGGGATTTGCACCTAGCACAGATACGCAGTATTTT. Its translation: CASSLVGFAPSTDTQYF.

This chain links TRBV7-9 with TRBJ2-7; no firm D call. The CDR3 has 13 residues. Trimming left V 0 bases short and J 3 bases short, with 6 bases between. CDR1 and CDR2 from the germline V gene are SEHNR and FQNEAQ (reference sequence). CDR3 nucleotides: TGTGCCAGCAGCTTAGCGAACGGCTACGAGCAGTACGTC. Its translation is CASSLANGYEQYV.

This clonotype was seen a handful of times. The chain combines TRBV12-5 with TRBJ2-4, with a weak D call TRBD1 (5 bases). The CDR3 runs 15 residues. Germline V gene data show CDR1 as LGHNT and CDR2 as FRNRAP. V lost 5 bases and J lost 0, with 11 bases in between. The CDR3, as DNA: TGTGCTAGTGGTCAGCTGACAGAAGCCAAAAACATTCAGTACTTC. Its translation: CASGQLTEAKNIQYF.

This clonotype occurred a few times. In DNA form, the CDR3 reads TGTGCCAGCAGCCCCGACAGGGTTTTCTCACCCCTCCACTTT. It translates to CASSPDRVFSPLHF. The chain uses TRBV5-5 and TRBJ1-6; 7 nucleotides align to TRBD1. The V gene's germline CDR1 is SGHKS and CDR2 YYEKEE (reference sequence). CDR3 size: 14 residues. With V trimmed by 4 bases and J by 10 bases, 8 bases remained unmatched.

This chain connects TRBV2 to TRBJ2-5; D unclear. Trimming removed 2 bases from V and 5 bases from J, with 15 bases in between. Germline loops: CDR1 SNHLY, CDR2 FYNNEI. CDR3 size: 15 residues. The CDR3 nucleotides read TGTGCCAGCAGTGAACGCTGGGTTAGTGAGGAGACCCAGTACTTC. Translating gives CASSERWVSEETQYF.

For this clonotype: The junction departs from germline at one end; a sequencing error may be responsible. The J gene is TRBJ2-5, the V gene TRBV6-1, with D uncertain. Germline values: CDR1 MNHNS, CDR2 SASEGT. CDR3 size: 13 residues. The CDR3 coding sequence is TGTGCCGGCAGTGACACCGTTGTGGGGACCCAGTACTTC. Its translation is CAGSDTVVGTQYF.

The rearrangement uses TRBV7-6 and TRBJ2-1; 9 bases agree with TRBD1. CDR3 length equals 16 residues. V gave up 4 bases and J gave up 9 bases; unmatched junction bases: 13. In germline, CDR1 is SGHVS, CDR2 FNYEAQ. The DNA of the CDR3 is TGTGCCAGCAGCTGGTCCGGGACAGGGAATCCAATTGAGCAGTTCTTC. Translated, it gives CASSWSGTGNPIEQFF.

CDR3 amino acids: CASSPGQNYNSPLHF. CDR3 bases: TGTGCCAGCAGTCCGGGACAAAATTATAATTCACCCCTCCACTTT. The chain couples TRBV6-5 to TRBJ1-6, with D maybe TRBD1 (6 bases). The CDR3 totals 15 residues. Germline V gives CDR1 MNHEY, CDR2 SVGAGI. V lost 5 bases and J lost 4, with 12 bases in between.

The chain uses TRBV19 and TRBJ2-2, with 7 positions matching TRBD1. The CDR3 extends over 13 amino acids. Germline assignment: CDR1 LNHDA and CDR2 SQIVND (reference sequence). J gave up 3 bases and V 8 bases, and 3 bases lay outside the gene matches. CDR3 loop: CASQDRYTGELFF. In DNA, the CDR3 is TGTGCCAGTCAGGACAGGTACACCGGGGAGCTGTTTTTT.

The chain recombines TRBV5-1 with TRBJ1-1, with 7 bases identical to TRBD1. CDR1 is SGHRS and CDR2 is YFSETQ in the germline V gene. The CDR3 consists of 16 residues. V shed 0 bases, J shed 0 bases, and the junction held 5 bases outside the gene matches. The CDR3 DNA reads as TGCGCCAGCAGCTTGGCCGGGACAGACGTGAACACTGAAGCTTTCTTT. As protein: CASSLAGTDVNTEAFF.

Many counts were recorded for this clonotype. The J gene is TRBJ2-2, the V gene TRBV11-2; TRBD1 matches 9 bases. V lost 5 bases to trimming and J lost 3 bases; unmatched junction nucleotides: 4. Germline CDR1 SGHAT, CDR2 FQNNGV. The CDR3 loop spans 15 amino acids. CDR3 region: CASSAGTGYTGELFF. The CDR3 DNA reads TGTGCCAGCAGCGCCGGGACAGGGTACACCGGGGAGCTGTTTTTT.

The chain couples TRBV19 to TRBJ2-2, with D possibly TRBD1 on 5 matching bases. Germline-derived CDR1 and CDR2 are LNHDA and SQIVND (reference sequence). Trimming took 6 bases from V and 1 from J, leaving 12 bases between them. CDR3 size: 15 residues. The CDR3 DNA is TGTGCCAGTAGGGGGCAGATCAAGAACACCGGGGAGCTGTTTTTT. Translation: CASRGQIKNTGELFF.

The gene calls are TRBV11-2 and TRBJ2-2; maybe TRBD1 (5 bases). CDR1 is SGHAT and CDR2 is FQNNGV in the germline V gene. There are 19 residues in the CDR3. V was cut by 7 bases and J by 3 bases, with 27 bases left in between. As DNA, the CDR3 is TGTGCCAGCACCCAGTACCAGGGTATTTTGAAGTCCTACACCGGGGAGCTGTTTTTT. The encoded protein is CASTQYQGILKSYTGELFF.

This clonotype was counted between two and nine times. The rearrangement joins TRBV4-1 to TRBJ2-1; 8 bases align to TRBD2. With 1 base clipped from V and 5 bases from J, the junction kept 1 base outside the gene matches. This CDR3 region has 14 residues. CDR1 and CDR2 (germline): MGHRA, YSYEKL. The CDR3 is CASSQAGGNNEQFF. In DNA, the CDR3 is TGCGCCAGCAGCCAAGCGGGGGGGAACAATGAGCAGTTCTTC.

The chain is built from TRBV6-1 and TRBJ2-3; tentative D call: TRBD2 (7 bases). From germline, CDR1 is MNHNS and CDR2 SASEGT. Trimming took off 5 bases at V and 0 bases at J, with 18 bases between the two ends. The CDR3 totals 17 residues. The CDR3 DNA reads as TGTGCCAGCAGTACCACCCTGGCGGGGGCTAGCACAGATACGCAGTATTTT. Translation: CASSTTLAGASTDTQYF.

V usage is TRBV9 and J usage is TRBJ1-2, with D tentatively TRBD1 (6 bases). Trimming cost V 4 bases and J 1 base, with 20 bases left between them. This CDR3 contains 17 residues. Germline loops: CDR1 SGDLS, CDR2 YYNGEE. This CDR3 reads CASSRNRDTSYNYGYTF. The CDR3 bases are TGTGCCAGCAGCAGAAATCGGGACACAAGTTATAACTATGGCTACACCTTC. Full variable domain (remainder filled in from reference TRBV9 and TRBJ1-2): DSGVTQTPKHLITATGQRVTLRCSPRSGDLSVYWYQQSLDQGLQFLIQYYNGEERAKGNILERFSAQQFPDLHSELNLSSLELGDSALYFCASSRNRDTSYNYGYTFGSGTRLTVV.